This T cell receptor (beta chain) was documented in a study of T cells in localized non-small cell lung cancer. General study points: Uninvolved adjacent lung showed the highest T cell clonality, exceeding tumor. Increased T cell density in blood showed an association with longer overall survival.

Note on this clone: Its specificity is not known.

Measured with immunoSEQ multiplex PCR; TCRdb has only the in-frame clones, and not every one. The sample has around 64,000 clones; around 90% are singletons. CDR1 SNHLY and CDR2 FYNNEI come from the germline V gene. This CDR3 has 16 amino acids. The V segment lost 4 bases and the J segment 4 bases; nucleotides outside the gene matches: 8. The J gene is TRBJ1-5, the V gene TRBV2, with 9 bases identical to TRBD1. The source is a man aged 40-75 years with stage I squamous cell lung carcinoma. Sample: peripheral blood, taken before any cancer treatment. The CDR3 coding sequence is TGTGCCAGCAGTGGAGGGACAGGGAGTACAAATCAGCCCCAGCATTTT. Its translation: CASSGGTGSTNQPQHF.